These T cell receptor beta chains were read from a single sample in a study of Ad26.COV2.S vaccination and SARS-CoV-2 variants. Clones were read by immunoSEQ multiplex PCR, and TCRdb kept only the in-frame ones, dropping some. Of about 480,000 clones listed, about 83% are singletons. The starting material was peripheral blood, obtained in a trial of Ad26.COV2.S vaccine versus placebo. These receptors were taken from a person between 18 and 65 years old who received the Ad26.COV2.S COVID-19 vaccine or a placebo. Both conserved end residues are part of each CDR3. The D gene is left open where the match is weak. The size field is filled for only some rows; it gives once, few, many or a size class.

TGTGCCAGTAGTACCCTACCGACTAGCGGGAGTCAGTTCTTC	CASSTLPTSGSQFF	.	TRBD2	TRBV19	TRBJ2-1
TGTGCCAGCAGTTCTGGTAAGAGTTTGGGGACCACCACAGATACGCAGTATTTT	CASSSGKSLGTTTDTQYF	.	.	TRBV27	TRBJ2-3
TGTGCCAGCAGTCGCCGACCGGGACAGGGATACTACGAGCAGTACTTC	CASSRRPGQGYYEQYF	.	TRBD1	TRBV6-6	TRBJ2-7
TGTGCCAGCAGCTTTGGCGGGAGAGAGACCCAGTACTTC	CASSFGGRETQYF	.	TRBD2	TRBV7-2	TRBJ2-5
TGTGCCACCGGTTTCTTAGGCACAGATACGCAGTATTTT	CATGFLGTDTQYF	.	.	TRBV28	TRBJ2-3
TGTGCCAGCAGCCCCACTGGGGGCAAGGGCTACACCTTC	CASSPTGGKGYTF	few	.	TRBV14	TRBJ1-2
TGTGCCAGCAGTTTTCCAGGAGTGGCCCCCTACGAGCAGTACTTC	CASSFPGVAPYEQYF	.	.	TRBV27	TRBJ2-7
TGTGCCAGCAGCTTAGTGGTGGGTGATACGCAGTATTTT	CASSLVVGDTQYF	.	.	TRBV7-2	TRBJ2-3
TGTGCCAGCAGCTTTTCTAGGGAGGGGGACCGAGAGACCCAGTACTTC	CASSFSREGDRETQYF	.	.	TRBV7-8	TRBJ2-5
TGTGCCAGCAGCCCGACAGTTACCTACGAGCAGTACTTC	CASSPTVTYEQYF	.	.	TRBV7-9	TRBJ2-7
TGTGCCAGCAGCTTGCGGGACTCACTTTACAATGAGCAGTTCTTC	CASSLRDSLYNEQFF	.	.	TRBV5-5	TRBJ2-1
TGTGCCAGCGAGAAGGGGAGCTACGAGCAGTACTTC	CASEKGSYEQYF	.	.	TRBV28	TRBJ2-7
TGTGCCAGCAGCTTGTGGGTGGGGTCCGGAAACACCATATATTTT	CASSLWVGSGNTIYF	few	.	TRBV7-9	TRBJ1-3
TGTGCCAGTAGTATGGTCGCCGCGGAGACCCAGTACTTC	CASSMVAAETQYF	.	.	TRBV19	TRBJ2-5
TGTGCCAGCAGGGGACTAGCGGGAGGGGTCGGGGAGCAGTTCTTC	CASRGLAGGVGEQFF	.	TRBD2	TRBV2	TRBJ2-1
TGTGCCAGCAGCTCCGGGACAGGGGGTAGCGAGCAGTACTTC	CASSSGTGGSEQYF	once	TRBD1	TRBV7-8	TRBJ2-7
TGTGCCAGCAGCTTAGCTCACAGGGTCTACGAGCAGTACTTC	CASSLAHRVYEQYF	.	.	TRBV7-8	TRBJ2-7
TGTGCCAGCAGGGACAGGGGTACCAGCACAGATACGCAGTATTTT	CASRDRGTSTDTQYF	once	TRBD1	TRBV6-5	TRBJ2-3
TGTGCCAGCAGTATTGGGGGGGCGGCTCAGGGACACTATGGCTACACCTTC	CASSIGGAAQGHYGYTF	.	.	TRBV19	TRBJ1-2
TGTGCCAGCAGACTTCAGCGGGAGAATACGCAGTATTTT	CASRLQRENTQYF	.	TRBD2	TRBV7-8	TRBJ2-3
TGTGCCAGCAGCGTTGTCGGATCCTACGAGCAGTACTTC	CASSVVGSYEQYF	.	.	TRBV7-8	TRBJ2-7
TGTGCCAGCAGTCTGGAGGGGACAGTTAAAAACATTCAGTACTTC	CASSLEGTVKNIQYF	once	.	TRBV2	TRBJ2-4
TGCAGCGTCGCCTACAGCTCGGGGAGCAATCAGCCCCAGCATTTT	CSVAYSSGSNQPQHF	.	.	TRBV29-1	TRBJ1-5
TGTGCCAGCAGCCAAGGGGACCGCCGGCGCTACGAGCAGTACTTC	CASSQGDRRRYEQYF	.	.	TRBV7-8	TRBJ2-7
TGTGCCAGTAGTACACGGAACACCGGGGAGCTGTTTTTT	CASSTRNTGELFF	.	.	TRBV19	TRBJ2-2
TGTGCCAGCAGCTCTAGGTATGAGCAGTTCTTC	CASSSRYEQFF	.	.	TRBV28	TRBJ2-1
TGTGCCAGCAGCCTTACAGGGGGTGGCTACACCTTC	CASSLTGGGYTF	.	TRBD1	TRBV28	TRBJ1-2
TGTGCCAGTAGTAGGCTAGCGGACACCGGGGAGCTGTTTTTT	CASSRLADTGELFF	.	TRBD2	TRBV19	TRBJ2-2
TGTGCCATCAGTGACCACACCGGGGAGCTGTTTTTT	CAISDHTGELFF	.	.	TRBV10-3	TRBJ2-2
TGTGCCAGCAGTCTAGGACAGGGCCCTAATGAAAAACTGTTTTTT	CASSLGQGPNEKLFF	.	TRBD1	TRBV2	TRBJ1-4
TGTGCCAGCAGTTACGGAGGAGAATTGGGGCAGTACTTC	CASSYGGELGQYF	.	.	TRBV6-5	TRBJ2-7
TGCGCCAGCAGCTTAGGACCGGGAGGGGATTACAAGCAGTACTTC	CASSLGPGGDYKQYF	.	TRBD2	TRBV5-1	TRBJ2-7